This entry lists 14 T cell receptor beta chains sequenced from one sample in a study of siplizumab effects on memory and regulatory T cells. Profiled with immunoSEQ multiplex PCR; TCRdb holds only in-frame clones, not every one. This sample has 90,000 to 110,000 clones, with under 95% found just once. Source material: Tregs sorted from blood. All receptors come from a human donor in good health.

This clone has just one count. V gene TRBV19 combines with J gene TRBJ1-2; TRBD1 matches at 7 bases. The ends lost 8 bases at V and 4 bases at J; junction bases unmatched: 10. The CDR3 length is 14 residues. Germline V gives CDR1 LNHDA, CDR2 SQIVND (reference sequence). CDR3 loop: CASRQDRRTYGYTF. CDR3 nucleotide sequence: TGTGCCAGTCGCCAGGACAGGAGAACCTATGGCTACACCTTC.

The V and J genes are TRBV9 and TRBJ1-3; D is unresolved. V was cut by 0 bases and J by 2 bases, with 0 bases left in between. In germline, CDR1 is SGDLS, CDR2 YYNGEE. CDR3 size: 12 residues. The CDR3 nucleotides are TGTGCCAGCAGCGTAGCTGGAAACACCATATATTTT. Residues: CASSVAGNTIYF.

The V gene is TRBV5-4, the J gene TRBJ1-6; possible D gene TRBD1, 6 bases. Germline values: CDR1 SGHNT, CDR2 YYREEE (reference sequence). V gave up 2 bases and J gave up 7 bases, with 13 bases separating them. The CDR3 consists of 15 residues. The CDR3: CASSFLGGTNSPLHF. The CDR3 coding sequence is TGTGCCAGCAGCTTCCTAGGGGGGACCAATTCACCCCTCCACTTT.

V usage is TRBV25-1 and J usage is TRBJ1-2; tentatively, D is TRBD1 (6 bases). CDR3 length: 13 residues. The germline V gene encodes CDR1 MGHDK and CDR2 SYGVNS. V shed 3 bases and J shed 8 bases, with 13 bases lying between them. Here the CDR3 DNA reads TGTGCCAGCAGTGAGCCCTACAGGGAGGGCTACACCTTC. It is translated as CASSEPYREGYTF.

The CDR3 spells CASNPRGGKLFF. The CDR3 DNA reads TGTGCCAGCAACCCGCGGGGGGGGAAACTGTTTTTT. This rearrangement joins TRBV6-1 to TRBJ1-4; D may be TRBD1 (5 bases). The CDR3 has 12 residues. Trimming cost V 7 bases and J 11 bases, with 14 bases left between them. Germline-derived CDR1 and CDR2 are MNHNS and SASEGT.

The chain employs TRBV6-6 and TRBJ2-2, with D possibly called TRBD1 or TRBD2 (6 bases each). Germline lookup yields CDR1 MNHNY and CDR2 SVGAGI (reference sequence). Trimming stripped 8 bases from V and 4 bases from J, with 20 bases between. There are 16 residues in the CDR3. The CDR3 DNA is TGTGCCAGCCGATCCTGGGGGGCAACTGGCACCGGGGAGCTGTTTTTT. Its translation: CASRSWGATGTGELFF.

V gene TRBV19 combines with J gene TRBJ2-7, with D possibly matching TRBD2 (6 bases). Trimming pared 5 bases from V and 3 bases from J, leaving 26 bases between. The CDR3 is 18 residues long. Germline assignment: CDR1 LNHDA and CDR2 SQIVND (reference sequence). In DNA form, the CDR3 reads TGTGCCAGTAGTCCCCCGCCTAGTAGCGGAACACGACGCTACGAGCAGTACTTC. It yields the protein CASSPPPSSGTRRYEQYF.

The V gene is TRBV6-5, the J gene TRBJ1-2, with 9 bases matching TRBD1. The CDR3 runs 15 residues. In germline, CDR1 is MNHEY, CDR2 SVGAGI. V lost 5 bases to trimming and J lost 4 bases; unmatched junction nucleotides: 8. The CDR3 region has the DNA TGTGCCAGCAGTACACCGGGACAGGGTCCCTATGGCTACACCTTC. Its protein product is CASSTPGQGPYGYTF.

Only a few counts were recorded for this clone. The chain combines TRBV19 with TRBJ1-1; D remains ambiguous. The V gene's germline CDR1 is LNHDA and CDR2 SQIVND (reference sequence). The CDR3 sequence is 12 residues long. V shed 7 bases and J shed 1 base, with 7 bases lying between them. The CDR3 DNA follows: TGTGCCAGTAACACACCGAACACTGAAGCTTTCTTT. Its protein product is CASNTPNTEAFF.

The chain carries TRBV10-1 and TRBJ2-7; D might be TRBD1 (6 bases). The CDR3 extends over 14 amino acids. Trimming took 0 bases from V and 5 from J, leaving 11 bases between them. CDR1 and CDR2 (germline): WNHNN, SYGVQD (reference sequence). CDR3 in DNA: TGCGCCAGCAGTGAGTCAGGGGGAGCCGACGAGCAGTACTTC. Translated, it gives CASSESGGADEQYF.

The chain combines TRBV29-1 with TRBJ2-3, with 10 bases fitting TRBD1. J was trimmed by 2 bases and V by 7 bases; bases with no gene match: 9. Germline assignment: CDR1 SQVTM and CDR2 ANQGSEA. The CDR3 consists of 15 residues. The CDR3 region has the DNA TGCAGCGGAACCCGACAGGGGGCGAACACAGATACGCAGTATTTT. Encoded protein: CSGTRQGANTDTQYF.

A single count supports this clone. V and J are TRBV20-1 and TRBJ2-1, with D possibly matching TRBD2 (5 bases). Germline V CDR1 and CDR2: DFQATT, SNEGSKA (reference sequence). The V and J ends lost 6 bases and 10 bases respectively, with 10 bases between them. The CDR3 loop spans 10 amino acids. The CDR3 bases are TGCAGTGCCCCGAGAGGGGAGCAGTTCTTC. Residues: CSAPRGEQFF.

This chain uses TRBV29-1 with TRBJ2-5; D perhaps matches TRBD1 (6 bases). Trimming shortened V by 7 bases and J by 5 bases, and 11 bases separated the two germline ends. CDR3 length: 11 amino acids. Germline lookup yields CDR1 SQVTM and CDR2 ANQGSEA. CDR3 coding DNA: TGCAGCGCCGTGGGGGCTGAGACCCAGTACTTC. Residues: CSAVGAETQYF. Full variable domain (remainder filled in from reference TRBV29-1 and TRBJ2-5): SAVISQKPSRDICQRGTSLTIQCQVDSQVTMMFWYRQQPGQSLTLIATANQGSEATYESGFVIDKFPISRPNLTFSTLTVSNMSPEDSSIYLCSAVGAETQYFGPGTRLLVL.

V gene TRBV10-3 combines with J gene TRBJ2-7, with D possibly called TRBD1 or TRBD2 (6 bases each). Trimming took 6 bases from V and 2 from J, leaving 11 bases between them. CDR1 ENHRY and CDR2 SYGVKD come from the germline V gene. The CDR3 totals 13 residues. The CDR3 DNA is TGTGCCATCAGGGCAGGGGAGGCCTACGAGCAGTACTTC. Amino acids: CAIRAGEAYEQYF.